A selection of T cell receptor beta chains follows, all from one sample in a study of blood T cell repertoires in COVID-19. Libraries were prepared by immunoSEQ multiplex PCR; TCRdb keeps only in-frame clonotypes and omits some of them. Counted here are around 250,000 clones, over 80% occurring once; the ten biggest clones make up approximately 1.3%. The sample taken for sequencing was PBMCs or T cells enriched from blood (not recorded which). Receptors originate from a human donor in a cohort exposed to, infected with or recovered from COVID-19 (not recorded which). The donor label of this sample is uncertain. Each CDR3 is given without its conserved first and last residue. The size field is filled for only some rows; it gives once, few, many or a size class.

v_call	clone_size	j_call	cdr3_aa
TRBV30	-	TRBJ2-1	AWSVRRPSGYNEQF
TRBV4-3	once	TRBJ1-2	ASSQDSLRGSQDYGYT
TRBV6-1	-	TRBJ2-3	ASSVQAGVGTDTQY
TRBV7-9	once	TRBJ1-1	ASSLATRGLIEDTEAF
TRBV4-1	-	TRBJ2-5	ASSLRRGASGGQEETQY
TRBV12-3/TRBV12-4	-	TRBJ1-3	ASRTTGGNTIY
TRBV19	-	TRBJ1-2	ASSRVGLLEDDGYT
TRBV19	-	TRBJ2-1	ASSMSQGAYNEQF
TRBV27	-	TRBJ1-2	ASSLGTGGGGYT
TRBV25-1	-	TRBJ2-7	ASSYRQGAEQY
TRBV30	-	TRBJ2-2	AWGTNTGELF
TRBV4-2	-	TRBJ1-2	ASSPGDSYGYT
TRBV30	-	TRBJ1-6	AWRQGHNSPLH
TRBV29-1	-	TRBJ2-7	SVEEDRDSYEQY
TRBV10-3	-	TRBJ1-5	AISEIGVEQPQH
TRBV30	-	TRBJ2-3	AWSRLGDTDTQY
TRBV5-5	once	TRBJ1-3	ASSLSFVSGNTIY
TRBV9	-	TRBJ2-1	ASSSRLLAGGKNEQF
TRBV19	once	TRBJ1-2	ASSIGGAEFNYGYT
TRBV27	-	TRBJ1-6	ATDGQYHNSPLH
TRBV11-2	-	TRBJ1-6	ASSFGRGKSPGANSPLH
TRBV3-1/TRBV3-2	-	TRBJ1-1	ASSPDQGAYTEAF
TRBV4-1	-	TRBJ1-3	ASSPQDRRRGNTIY
TRBV4-1	once	TRBJ2-7	ASSQDPGSSYEQY
TRBV6-1	-	TRBJ1-2	ASSEARGETPGGYT
TRBV9	-	TRBJ2-3	ASSGTGEGDTQY
TRBV15	-	TRBJ1-1	ATSRDYRQVNTEAF
TRBV7-9	-	TRBJ2-3	ASRGGAYTDTQY
TRBV12-3/TRBV12-4	-	TRBJ1-1	ASSFLGPTEAF
TRBV5-1	-	TRBJ1-6	ASSGMGLNSPLH
TRBV7-9	-	TRBJ2-3	ASSWGQGATDTQY
TRBV5-1	once	TRBJ2-3	ASTLAGASTDTQY
TRBV18	-	TRBJ1-1	ASTGQANTEAF
TRBV6-2/TRBV6-3	once	TRBJ1-2	ASSPLDLTGPKGTGKGLDGYT
TRBV12-3/TRBV12-4	-	TRBJ1-5	ASSAPNEPQH
TRBV24-1	-	TRBJ2-1	ARETGGSYNEQF
TRBV24-1	-	TRBJ2-2	ATSDPGLAGGTNTGELF
TRBV7-6	-	TRBJ2-1	ASSSSPSGKTPRYNEQF
TRBV7-7	once	TRBJ2-1	ASSLFGGNPTDNEQF
TRBV27	-	TRBJ1-5	ASSINSFSNQPQH
TRBV3-1/TRBV3-2	-	TRBJ2-1	ASSRTGGLNEQF
TRBV3-1/TRBV3-2	-	TRBJ1-1	ASSHRDVGVLTEAF
TRBV19	-	TRBJ1-6	ASSLRGLDSPLH
TRBV7-9	-	TRBJ2-7	ASSSLNAGTGFVGKQY
TRBV2	-	TRBJ1-2	ASSEARGGSGYT
TRBV6-1	-	TRBJ1-3	ASSGDRSLLLSGNTIY
TRBV5-1	-	TRBJ1-1	ASSPPRGGTEAF
TRBV21-1	-	TRBJ2-1	ASSTAQGWEQF
TRBV7-9	-	TRBJ2-7	ASSTSPGQVNSYEQY
TRBV9	-	TRBJ2-7	ASSVHPGDYEQY
TRBV9	-	TRBJ2-1	ASSSEGLAGFPGNEQF
TRBV30	-	TRBJ1-2	AWTSTGVNYGYT
TRBV4-1	-	TRBJ2-3	ASSQVDRGQGDTQY
TRBV30	-	TRBJ1-1	AWRTVELGTEAF
TRBV2	-	TRBJ2-3	ASNNGGGTDTQY
TRBV7-9	-	TRBJ2-7	ASSLGTGGGYEQY
TRBV10-3	-	TRBJ2-1	AISERALAGNNEQF
TRBV5-1	-	TRBJ2-2	ASSLKDRPANTGELF
TRBV9	-	TRBJ2-3	ASSGPGLAGGPTDTQY